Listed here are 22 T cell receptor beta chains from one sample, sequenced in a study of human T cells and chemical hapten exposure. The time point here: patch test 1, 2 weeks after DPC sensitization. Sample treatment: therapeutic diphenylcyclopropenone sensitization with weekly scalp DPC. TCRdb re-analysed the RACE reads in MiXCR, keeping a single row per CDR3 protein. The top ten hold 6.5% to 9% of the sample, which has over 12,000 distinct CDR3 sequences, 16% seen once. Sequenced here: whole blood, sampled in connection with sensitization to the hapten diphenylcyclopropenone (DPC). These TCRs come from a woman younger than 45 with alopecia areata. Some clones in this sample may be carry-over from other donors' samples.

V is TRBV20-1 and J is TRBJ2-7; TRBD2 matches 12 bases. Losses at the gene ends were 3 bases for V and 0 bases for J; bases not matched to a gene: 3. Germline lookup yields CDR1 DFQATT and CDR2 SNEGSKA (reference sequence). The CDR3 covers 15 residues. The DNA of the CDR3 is TGCAGTGCTAGTAAACTAGCGGGGGGCTCCTACGAGCAGTACGTC. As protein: CSASKLAGGSYEQYV.

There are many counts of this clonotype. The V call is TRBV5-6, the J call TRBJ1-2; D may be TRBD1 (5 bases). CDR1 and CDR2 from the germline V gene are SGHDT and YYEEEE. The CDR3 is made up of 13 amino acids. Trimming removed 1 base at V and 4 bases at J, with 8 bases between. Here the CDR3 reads CASSLRGLYGYTF. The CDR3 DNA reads TGTGCCAGCAGCTTGAGGGGTCTCTATGGCTACACCTTC.

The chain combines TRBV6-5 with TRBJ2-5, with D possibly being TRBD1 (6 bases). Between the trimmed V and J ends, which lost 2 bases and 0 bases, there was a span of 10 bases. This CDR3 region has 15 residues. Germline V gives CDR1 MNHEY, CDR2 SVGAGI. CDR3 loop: CASSYGDKYQETQYF. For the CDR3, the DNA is TGTGCCAGCAGTTACGGGGACAAGTACCAAGAGACCCAGTACTTC.

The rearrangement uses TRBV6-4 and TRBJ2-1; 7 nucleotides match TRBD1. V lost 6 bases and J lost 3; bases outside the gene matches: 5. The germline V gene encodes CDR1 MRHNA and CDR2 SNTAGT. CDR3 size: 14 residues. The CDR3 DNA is TGTGCCAGCAGCCCCACAGGGGACTACAATGAGCAGTTCTTC. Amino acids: CASSPTGDYNEQFF.

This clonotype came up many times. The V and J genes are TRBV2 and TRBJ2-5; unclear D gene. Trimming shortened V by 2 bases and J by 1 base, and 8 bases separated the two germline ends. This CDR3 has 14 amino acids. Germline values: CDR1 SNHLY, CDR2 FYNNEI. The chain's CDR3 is CASSERLGQETQYF. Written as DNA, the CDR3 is TGTGCCAGCAGTGAAAGGCTAGGCCAAGAGACCCAGTACTTC.

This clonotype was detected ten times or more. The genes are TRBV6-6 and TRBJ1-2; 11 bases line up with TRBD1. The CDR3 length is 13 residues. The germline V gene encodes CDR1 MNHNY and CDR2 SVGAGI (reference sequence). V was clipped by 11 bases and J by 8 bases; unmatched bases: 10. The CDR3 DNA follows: TGTGCCTCTTCAAGGGACAGGGGGGGAGGCTACACCTTC. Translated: CASSRDRGGGYTF.

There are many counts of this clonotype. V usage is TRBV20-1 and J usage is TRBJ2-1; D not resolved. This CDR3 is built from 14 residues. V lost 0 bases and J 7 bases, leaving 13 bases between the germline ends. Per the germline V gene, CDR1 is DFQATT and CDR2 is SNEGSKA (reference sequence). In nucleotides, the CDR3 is TGCAGTGCTAGAGAGATTGCGGCTAAGAATGAGCAGTTCTTC. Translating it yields CSAREIAAKNEQFF.

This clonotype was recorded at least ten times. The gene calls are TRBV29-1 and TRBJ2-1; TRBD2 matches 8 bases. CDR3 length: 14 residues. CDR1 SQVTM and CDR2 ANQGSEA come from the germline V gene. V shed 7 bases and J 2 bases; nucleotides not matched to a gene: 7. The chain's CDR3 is CSGGLAGTYNEQFF. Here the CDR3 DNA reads TGCAGCGGGGGGCTAGCGGGTACCTACAATGAGCAGTTCTTC.

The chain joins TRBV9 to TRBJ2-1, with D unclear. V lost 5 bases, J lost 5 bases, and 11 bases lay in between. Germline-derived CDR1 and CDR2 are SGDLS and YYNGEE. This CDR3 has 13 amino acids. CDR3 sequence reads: CASSTLPDNEQFF. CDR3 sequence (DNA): TGTGCCAGCAGTACCCTACCCGACAATGAGCAGTTCTTC.

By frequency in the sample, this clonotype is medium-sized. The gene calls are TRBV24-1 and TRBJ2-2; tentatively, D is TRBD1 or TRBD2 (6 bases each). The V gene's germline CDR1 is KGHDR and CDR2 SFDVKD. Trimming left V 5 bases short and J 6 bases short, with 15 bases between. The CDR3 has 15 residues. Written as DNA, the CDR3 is TGTGCCACCAGTGCTCGGGGGCGTGAGGCCGGGGAGCTGTTTTTT. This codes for CATSARGREAGELFF.

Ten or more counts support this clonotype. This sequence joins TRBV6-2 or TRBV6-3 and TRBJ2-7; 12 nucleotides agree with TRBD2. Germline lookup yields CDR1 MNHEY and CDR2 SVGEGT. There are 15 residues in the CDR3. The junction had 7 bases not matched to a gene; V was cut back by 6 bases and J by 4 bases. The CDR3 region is CASSLLAGGSYEQYV. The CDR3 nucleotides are TGTGCCAGCAGCTTACTAGCGGGAGGTTCATACGAGCAGTACGTC.

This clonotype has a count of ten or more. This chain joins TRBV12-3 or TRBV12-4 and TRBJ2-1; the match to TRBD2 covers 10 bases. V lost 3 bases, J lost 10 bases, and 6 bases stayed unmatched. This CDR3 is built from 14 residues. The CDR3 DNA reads TGTGCCAGCAGTTTCTCTAGCGGGGGCGGGGAGCAGTTCTTC. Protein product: CASSFSSGGGEQFF.

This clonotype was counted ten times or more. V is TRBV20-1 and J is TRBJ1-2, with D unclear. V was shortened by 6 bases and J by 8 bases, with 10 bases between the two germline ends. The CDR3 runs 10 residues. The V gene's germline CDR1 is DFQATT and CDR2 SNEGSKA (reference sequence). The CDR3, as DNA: TGCAGTGCAGATACTATGGGCTACACCTTC. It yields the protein CSADTMGYTF.

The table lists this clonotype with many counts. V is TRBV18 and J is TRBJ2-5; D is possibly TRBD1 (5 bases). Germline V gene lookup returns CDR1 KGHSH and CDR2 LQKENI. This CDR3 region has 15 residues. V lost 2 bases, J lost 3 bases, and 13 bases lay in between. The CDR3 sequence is CASSPILGREETQYF. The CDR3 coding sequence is TGTGCCAGCTCACCAATTTTAGGCAGGGAAGAGACCCAGTACTTC.

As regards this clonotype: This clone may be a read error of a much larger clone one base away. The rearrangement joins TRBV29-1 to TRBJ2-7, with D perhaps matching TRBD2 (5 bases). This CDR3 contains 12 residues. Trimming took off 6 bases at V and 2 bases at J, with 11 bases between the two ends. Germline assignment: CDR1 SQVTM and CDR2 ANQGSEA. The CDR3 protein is CSVVARPYEQYF. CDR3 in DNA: TGCAGCGTGGTAGCGAGGCCCTACGAGCAGTACTTC.

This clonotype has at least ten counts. CDR3 in DNA: TGCAGTGCTAGAGATGTGAGATTTCTAGCCAAAAACATTCAGTACTTC. Its translation is CSARDVRFLAKNIQYF. J is TRBJ2-4 and V is TRBV20-1; D uncertain. The germline V gene has CDR1 DFQATT and CDR2 SNEGSKA (reference sequence). V shed 0 bases and J shed 0 bases, with 12 bases lying between them. This CDR3 is built from 16 residues.

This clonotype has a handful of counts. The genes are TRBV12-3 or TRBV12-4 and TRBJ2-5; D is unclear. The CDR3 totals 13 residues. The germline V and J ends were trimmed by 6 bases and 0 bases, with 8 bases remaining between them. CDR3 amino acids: CASSGDYQETQYF. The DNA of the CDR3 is TGTGCCAGCAGCGGCGACTACCAAGAGACCCAGTACTTC.

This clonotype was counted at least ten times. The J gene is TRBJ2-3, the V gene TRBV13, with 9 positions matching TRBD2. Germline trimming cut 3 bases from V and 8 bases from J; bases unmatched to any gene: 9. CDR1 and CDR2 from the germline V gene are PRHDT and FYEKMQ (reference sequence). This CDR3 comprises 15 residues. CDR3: CASSFLAGKTSTQYF. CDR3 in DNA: TGTGCCAGCAGCTTTCTAGCGGGGAAAACGTCTACGCAGTATTTT.

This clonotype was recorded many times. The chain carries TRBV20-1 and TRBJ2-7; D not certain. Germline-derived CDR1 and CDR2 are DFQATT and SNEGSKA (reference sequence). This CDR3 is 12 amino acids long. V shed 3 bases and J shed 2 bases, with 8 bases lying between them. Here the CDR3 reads CSASANPYEQYF. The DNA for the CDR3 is TGCAGTGCTAGCGCAAATCCCTACGAGCAGTACTTC.

This chain's CDR3 is CASSSDSGSSYEQYV. For the CDR3, the DNA is TGTGCCAGCAGTTCAGATAGCGGGAGCTCCTACGAGCAGTACGTC. This chain links TRBV28 with TRBJ2-7; TRBD2 matches at 9 bases. This CDR3 contains 15 residues. J lost 0 bases, V lost 4 bases, and 4 bases had no gene match. The germline V gene encodes CDR1 MDHEN and CDR2 SYDVKM.

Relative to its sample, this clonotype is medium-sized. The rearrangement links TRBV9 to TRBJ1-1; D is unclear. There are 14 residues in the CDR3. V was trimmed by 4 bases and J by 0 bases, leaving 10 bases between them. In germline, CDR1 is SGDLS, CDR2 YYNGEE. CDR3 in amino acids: CASSQNGLNTEAFF. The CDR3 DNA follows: TGTGCCAGCAGCCAAAATGGGCTGAACACTGAAGCTTTCTTT. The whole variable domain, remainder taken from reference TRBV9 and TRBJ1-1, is DSGVTQTPKHLITATGQRVTLRCSPRSGDLSVYWYQQSLDQGLQFLIQYYNGEERAKGNILERFSAQQFPDLHSELNLSSLELGDSALYFCASSQNGLNTEAFFGQGTRLTVV.

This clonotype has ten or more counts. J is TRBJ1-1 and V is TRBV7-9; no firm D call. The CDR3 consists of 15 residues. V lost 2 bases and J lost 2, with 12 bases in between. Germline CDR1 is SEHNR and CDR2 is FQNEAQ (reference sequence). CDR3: CASSLFALRNTEAFF. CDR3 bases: TGTGCCAGCAGCTTATTTGCCCTCAGAAACACTGAAGCTTTCTTT.